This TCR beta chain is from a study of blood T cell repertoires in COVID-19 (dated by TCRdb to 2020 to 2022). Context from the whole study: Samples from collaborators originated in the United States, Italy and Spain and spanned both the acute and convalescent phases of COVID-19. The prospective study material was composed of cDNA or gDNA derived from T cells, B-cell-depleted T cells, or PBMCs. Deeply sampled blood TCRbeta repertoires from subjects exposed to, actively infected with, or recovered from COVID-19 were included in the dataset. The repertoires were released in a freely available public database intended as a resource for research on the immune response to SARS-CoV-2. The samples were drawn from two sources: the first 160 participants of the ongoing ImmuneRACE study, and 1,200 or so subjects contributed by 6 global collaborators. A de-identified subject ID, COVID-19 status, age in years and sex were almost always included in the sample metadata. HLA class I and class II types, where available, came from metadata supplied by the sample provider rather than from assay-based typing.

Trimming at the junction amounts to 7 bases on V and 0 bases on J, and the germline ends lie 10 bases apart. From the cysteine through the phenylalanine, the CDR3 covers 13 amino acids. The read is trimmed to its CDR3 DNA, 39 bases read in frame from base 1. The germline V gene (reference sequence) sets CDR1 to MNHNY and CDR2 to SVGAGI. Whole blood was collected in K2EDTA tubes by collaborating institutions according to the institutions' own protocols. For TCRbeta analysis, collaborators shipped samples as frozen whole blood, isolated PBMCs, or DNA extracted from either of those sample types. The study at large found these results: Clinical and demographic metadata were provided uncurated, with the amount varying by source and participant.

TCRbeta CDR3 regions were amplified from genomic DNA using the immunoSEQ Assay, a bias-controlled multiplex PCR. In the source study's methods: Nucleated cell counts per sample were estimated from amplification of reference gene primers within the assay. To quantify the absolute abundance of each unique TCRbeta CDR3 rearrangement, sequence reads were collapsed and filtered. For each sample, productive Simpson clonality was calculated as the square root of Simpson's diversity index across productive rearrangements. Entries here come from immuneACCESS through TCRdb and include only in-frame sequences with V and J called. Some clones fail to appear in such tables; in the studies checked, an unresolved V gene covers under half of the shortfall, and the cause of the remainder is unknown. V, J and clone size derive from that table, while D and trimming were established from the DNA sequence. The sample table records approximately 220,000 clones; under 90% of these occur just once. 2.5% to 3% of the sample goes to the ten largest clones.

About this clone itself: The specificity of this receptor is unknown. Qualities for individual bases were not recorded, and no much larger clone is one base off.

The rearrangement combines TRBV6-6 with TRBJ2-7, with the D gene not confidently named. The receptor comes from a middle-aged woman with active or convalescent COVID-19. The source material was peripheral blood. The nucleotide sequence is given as TGTGCCAGCACCCCGATAGTCTCCTACGAGCAGTACTTC. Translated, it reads CASTPIVSYEQYF.